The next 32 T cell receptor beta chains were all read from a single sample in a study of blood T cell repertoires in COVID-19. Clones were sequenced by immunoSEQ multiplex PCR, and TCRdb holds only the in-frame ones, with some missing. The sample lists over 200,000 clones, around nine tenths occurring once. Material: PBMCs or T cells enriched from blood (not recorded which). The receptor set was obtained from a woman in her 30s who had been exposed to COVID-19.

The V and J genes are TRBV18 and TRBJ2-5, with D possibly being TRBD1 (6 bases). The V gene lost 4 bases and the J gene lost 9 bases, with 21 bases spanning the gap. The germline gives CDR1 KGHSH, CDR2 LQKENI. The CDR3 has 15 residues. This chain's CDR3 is CASSLRDKGIMSQYF. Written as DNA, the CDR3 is TGTGCCAGCTCACTACGGGACAAGGGAATCATGTCCCAGTACTTC. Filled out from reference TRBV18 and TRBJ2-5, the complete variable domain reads NAGVMQNPRHLVRRRGQEARLRCSPMKGHSHVYWYRQLPEEGLKFMVYLQKENIIDESGMPKERFSAEFPKEGPSILRIQQVVRGDSAAYFCASSLRDKGIMSQYFGPGTRLLVL.

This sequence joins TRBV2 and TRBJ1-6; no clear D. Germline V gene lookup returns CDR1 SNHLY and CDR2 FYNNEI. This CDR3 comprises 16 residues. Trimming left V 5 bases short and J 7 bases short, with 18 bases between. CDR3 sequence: CASSPRRQSQNSPLHF. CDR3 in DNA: TGTGCCAGCAGTCCCCGGCGGCAGAGCCAAAATTCACCCCTCCACTTT.

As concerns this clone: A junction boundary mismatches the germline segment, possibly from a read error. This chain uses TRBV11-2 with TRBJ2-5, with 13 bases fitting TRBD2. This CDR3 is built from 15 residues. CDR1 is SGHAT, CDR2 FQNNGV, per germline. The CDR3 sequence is CASSFYGLAGEAQYF. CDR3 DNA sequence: TGTGCCAGCAGCTTTTATGGACTAGCGGGAGAGGCCCAGTACTTC.

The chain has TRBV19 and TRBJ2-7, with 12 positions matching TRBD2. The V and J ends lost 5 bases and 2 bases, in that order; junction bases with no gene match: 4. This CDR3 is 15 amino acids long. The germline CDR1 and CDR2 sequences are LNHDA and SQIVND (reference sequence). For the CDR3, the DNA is TGTGCCAGTAGTTCGACTAGCGGGGGTACCTACGAGCAGTACTTC. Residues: CASSSTSGGTYEQYF. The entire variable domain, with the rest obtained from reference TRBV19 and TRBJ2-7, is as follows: DGGITQSPKYLFRKEGQNVTLSCEQNLNHDAMYWYRQDPGQGLRLIYYSQIVNDFQKGDIAEGYSVSREKKESFPLTVTSAQKNPTAFYLCASSSTSGGTYEQYFGPGTRLTVT.

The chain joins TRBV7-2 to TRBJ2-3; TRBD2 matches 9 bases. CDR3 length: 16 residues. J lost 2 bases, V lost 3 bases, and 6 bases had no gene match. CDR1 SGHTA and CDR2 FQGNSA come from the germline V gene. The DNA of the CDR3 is TGTGCCAGCAGCTTGACTAGCGGATTATCCACAGATACGCAGTATTTT. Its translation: CASSLTSGLSTDTQYF.

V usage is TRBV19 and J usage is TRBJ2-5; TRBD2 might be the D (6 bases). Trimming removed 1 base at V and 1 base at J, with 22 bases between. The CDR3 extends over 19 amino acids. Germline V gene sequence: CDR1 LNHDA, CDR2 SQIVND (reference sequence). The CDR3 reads CASSIGGGVFQSRQETQYF. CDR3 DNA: TGTGCCAGTAGTATAGGGGGAGGAGTGTTTCAGAGCCGCCAAGAGACCCAGTACTTC.

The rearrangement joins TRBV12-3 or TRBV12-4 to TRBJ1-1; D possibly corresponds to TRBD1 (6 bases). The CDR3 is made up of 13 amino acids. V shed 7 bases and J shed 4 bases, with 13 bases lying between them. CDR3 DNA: TGTGCCAGCAAGGAACAGGGTCTCACTGAAGCTTTCTTT. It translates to CASKEQGLTEAFF.

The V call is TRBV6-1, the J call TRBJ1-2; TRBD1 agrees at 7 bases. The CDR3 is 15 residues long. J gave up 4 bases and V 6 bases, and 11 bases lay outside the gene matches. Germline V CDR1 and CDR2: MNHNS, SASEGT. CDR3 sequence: CASRADRARPYGYTF. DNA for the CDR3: TGTGCCAGCAGGGCCGACAGGGCGAGACCCTATGGCTACACCTTC.

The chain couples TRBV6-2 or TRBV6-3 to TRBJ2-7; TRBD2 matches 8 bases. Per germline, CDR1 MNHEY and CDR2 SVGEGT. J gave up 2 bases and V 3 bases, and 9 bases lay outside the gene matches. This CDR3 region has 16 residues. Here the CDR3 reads CASSYFLAGPTYEQYF. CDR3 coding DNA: TGTGCCAGCAGTTATTTTCTAGCGGGCCCGACCTACGAGCAGTACTTC.

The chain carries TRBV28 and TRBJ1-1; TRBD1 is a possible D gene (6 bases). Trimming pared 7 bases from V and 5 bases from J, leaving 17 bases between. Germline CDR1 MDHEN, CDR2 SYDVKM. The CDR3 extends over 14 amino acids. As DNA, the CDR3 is TGTGCCAGCACTATGACAGGTCAAAAGACTGAAGCTTTCTTT. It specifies CASTMTGQKTEAFF.

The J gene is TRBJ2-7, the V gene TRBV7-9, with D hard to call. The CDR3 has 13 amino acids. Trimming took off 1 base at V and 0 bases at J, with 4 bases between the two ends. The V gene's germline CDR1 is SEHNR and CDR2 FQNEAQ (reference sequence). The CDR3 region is CASSLVSSYEQYF. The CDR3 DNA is TGTGCCAGCAGCTTAGTTAGCTCCTACGAGCAGTACTTC.

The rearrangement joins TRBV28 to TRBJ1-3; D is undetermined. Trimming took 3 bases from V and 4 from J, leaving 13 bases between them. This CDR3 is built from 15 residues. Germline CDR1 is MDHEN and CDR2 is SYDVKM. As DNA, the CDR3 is TGTGCCAGCAGTTTGGAGTACAAGGAGGGAAACACCATATATTTT. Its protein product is CASSLEYKEGNTIYF.

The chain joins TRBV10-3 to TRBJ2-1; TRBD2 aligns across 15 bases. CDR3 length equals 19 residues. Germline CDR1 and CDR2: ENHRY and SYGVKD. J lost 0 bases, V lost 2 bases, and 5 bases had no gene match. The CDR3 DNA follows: TGTGCCATCAGTGAGGGAGGGACTAGCGGGAGGAGCTCCTACAATGAGCAGTTCTTC. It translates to CAISEGGTSGRSSYNEQFF.

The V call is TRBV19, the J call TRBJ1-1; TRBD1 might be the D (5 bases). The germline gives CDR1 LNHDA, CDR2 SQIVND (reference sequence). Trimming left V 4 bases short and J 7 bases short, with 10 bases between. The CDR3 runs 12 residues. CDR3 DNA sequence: TGTGCCAGTAGTACGGGGACTATTGAAGCTTTCTTT. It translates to CASSTGTIEAFF.

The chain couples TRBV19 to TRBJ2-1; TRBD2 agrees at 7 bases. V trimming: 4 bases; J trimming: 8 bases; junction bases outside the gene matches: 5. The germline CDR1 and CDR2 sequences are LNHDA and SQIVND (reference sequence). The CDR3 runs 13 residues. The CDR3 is CASSTGRTDEQFF. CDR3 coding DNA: TGTGCCAGTAGTACCGGGAGGACCGATGAGCAGTTCTTC.

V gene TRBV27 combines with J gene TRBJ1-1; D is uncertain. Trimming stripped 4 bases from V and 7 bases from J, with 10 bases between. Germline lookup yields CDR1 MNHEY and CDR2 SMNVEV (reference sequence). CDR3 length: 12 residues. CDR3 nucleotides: TGTGCCAGCAGTTCTCACTCCGGTGAAGCTTTCTTT. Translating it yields CASSSHSGEAFF.

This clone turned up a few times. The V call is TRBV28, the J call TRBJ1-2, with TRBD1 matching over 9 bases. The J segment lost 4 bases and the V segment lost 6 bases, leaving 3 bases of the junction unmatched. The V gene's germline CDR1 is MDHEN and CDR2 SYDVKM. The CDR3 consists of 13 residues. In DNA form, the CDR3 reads TGTGCCAGCAGGACAGGGGGAAGCTATGGCTACACCTTC. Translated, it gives CASRTGGSYGYTF.

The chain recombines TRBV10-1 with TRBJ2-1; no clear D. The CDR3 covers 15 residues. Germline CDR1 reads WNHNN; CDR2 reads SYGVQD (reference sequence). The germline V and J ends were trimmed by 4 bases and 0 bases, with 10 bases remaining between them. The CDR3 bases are TGCGCCAGCAGTGTGAAGCTGAGCTCCTACAATGAGCAGTTCTTC. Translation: CASSVKLSSYNEQFF.

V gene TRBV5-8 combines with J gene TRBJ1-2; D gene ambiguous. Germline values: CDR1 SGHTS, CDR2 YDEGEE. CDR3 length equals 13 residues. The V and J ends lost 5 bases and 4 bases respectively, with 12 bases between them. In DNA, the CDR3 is TGTGCCAGCAGTGCGGCCGCGAGCTATGGCTACACCTTC. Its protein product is CASSAAASYGYTF.

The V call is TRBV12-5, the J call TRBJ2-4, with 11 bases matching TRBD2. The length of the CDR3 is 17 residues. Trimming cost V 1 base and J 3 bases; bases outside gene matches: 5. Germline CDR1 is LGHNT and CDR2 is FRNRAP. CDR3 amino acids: CASGLEGLADNKNIQYF. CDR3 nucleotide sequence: TGTGCTAGTGGTTTGGAGGGACTAGCGGATAACAAAAACATTCAGTACTTC.

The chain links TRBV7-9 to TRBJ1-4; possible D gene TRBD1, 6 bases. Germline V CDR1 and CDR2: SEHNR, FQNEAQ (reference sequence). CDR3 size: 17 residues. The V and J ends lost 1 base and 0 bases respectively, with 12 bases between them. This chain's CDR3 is CASSLVGRGTTNEKLFF. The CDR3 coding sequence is TGTGCCAGCAGCTTAGTGGGCAGGGGAACAACTAATGAAAAACTGTTTTTT. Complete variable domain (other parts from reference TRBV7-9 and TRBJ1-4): DTGVSQNPRHKITKRGQNVTFRCDPISEHNRLYWYRQTLGQGPEFLTYFQNEAQLEKSRLLSDRFSAERPKGSFSTLEIQRTEQGDSAMYLCASSLVGRGTTNEKLFFGSGTQLSVL.

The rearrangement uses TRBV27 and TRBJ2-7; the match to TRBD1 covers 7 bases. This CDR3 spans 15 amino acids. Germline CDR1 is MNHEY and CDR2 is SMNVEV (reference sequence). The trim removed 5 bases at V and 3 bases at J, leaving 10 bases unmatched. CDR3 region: CASSPMTGNIYEQYF. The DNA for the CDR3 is TGTGCCAGCAGTCCCATGACAGGGAACATCTACGAGCAGTACTTC.

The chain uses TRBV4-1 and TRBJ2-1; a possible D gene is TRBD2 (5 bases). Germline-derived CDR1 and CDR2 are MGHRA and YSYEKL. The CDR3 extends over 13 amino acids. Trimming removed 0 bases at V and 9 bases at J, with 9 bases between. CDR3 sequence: CASSQDPSREQFF. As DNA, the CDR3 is TGCGCCAGCAGCCAAGATCCTAGCCGTGAGCAGTTCTTC.

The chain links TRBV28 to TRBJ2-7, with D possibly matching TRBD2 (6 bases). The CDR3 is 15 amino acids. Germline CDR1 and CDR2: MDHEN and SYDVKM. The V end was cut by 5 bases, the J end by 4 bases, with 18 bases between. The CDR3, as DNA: TGTGCCAGCAGTCCCTTGGGGAGCGGAGGGTACGAGCAGTACTTC. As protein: CASSPLGSGGYEQYF.

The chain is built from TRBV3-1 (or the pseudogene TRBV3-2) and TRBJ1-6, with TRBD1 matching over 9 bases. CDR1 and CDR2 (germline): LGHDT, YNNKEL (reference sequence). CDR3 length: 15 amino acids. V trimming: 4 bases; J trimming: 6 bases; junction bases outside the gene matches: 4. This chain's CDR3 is CASSLGDRANSPLHF. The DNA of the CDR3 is TGTGCCAGCAGCCTGGGGGACAGGGCTAATTCACCCCTCCACTTT.

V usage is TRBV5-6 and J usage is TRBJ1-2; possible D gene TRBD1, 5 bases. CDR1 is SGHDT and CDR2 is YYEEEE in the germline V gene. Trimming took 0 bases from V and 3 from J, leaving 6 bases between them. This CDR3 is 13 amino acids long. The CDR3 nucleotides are TGTGCCAGCAGCTTGGCCAGGGACTATGGCTACACCTTC. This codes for CASSLARDYGYTF.

CDR3 nucleotide sequence: TGTGCCAGCAGTTCGGACAGAGACTATGGCTACACCTTC. Translation gives CASSSDRDYGYTF. The gene calls are TRBV12-3 or TRBV12-4 and TRBJ1-2, with TRBD1 as a possible D gene (6 bases). This CDR3 contains 13 residues. The V and J ends lost 4 bases and 3 bases respectively, with 9 bases between them.

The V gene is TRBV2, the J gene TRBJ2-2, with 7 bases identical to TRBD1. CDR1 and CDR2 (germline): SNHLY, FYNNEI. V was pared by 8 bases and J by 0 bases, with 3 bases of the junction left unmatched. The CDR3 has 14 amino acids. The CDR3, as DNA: TGTGCCAGCGGAGGACAGGCGAACACCGGGGAGCTGTTTTTT. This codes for CASGGQANTGELFF.

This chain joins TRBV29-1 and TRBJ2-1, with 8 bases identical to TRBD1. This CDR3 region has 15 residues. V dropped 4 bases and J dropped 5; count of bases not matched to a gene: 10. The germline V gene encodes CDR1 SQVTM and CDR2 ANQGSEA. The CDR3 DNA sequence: TGCAGCGTTGGTGGTGGACAGGGTGTCCACAATGAGCAGTTCTTC. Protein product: CSVGGGQGVHNEQFF.

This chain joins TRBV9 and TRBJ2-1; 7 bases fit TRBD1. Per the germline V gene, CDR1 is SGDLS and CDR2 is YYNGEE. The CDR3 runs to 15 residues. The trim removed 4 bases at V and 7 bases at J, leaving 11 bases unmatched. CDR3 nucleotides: TGTGCCAGCAGCCCGTACCAACAGGGGTGGAATGAGCAGTTCTTC. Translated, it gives CASSPYQQGWNEQFF.

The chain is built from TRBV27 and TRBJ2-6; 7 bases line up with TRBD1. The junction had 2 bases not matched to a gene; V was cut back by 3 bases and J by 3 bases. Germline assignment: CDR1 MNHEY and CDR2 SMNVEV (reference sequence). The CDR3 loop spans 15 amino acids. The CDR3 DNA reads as TGTGCCAGCAGTTTTAGGGGGCTTGGGGCCAACGTCCTGACTTTC. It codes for CASSFRGLGANVLTF.

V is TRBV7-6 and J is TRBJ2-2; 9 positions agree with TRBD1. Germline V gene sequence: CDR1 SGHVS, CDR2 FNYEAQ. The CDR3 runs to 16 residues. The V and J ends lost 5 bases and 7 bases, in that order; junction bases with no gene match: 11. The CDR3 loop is CASSPRQGVGDGELFF. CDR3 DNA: TGTGCCAGCAGCCCCCGACAGGGGGTTGGGGACGGGGAGCTGTTTTTT.